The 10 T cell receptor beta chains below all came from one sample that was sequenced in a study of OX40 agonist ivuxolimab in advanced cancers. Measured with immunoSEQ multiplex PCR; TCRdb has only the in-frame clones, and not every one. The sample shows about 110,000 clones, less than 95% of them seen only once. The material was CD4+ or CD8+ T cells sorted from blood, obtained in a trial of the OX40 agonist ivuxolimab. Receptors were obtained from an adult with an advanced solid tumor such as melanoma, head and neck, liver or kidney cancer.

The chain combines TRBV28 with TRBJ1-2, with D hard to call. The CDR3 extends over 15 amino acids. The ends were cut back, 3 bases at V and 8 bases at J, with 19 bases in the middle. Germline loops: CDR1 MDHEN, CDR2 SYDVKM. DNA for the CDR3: TGTGCCAGCAGTTTTTTGGGCTTGTCAGAGAGGGGCTACACCTTC. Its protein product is CASSFLGLSERGYTF.

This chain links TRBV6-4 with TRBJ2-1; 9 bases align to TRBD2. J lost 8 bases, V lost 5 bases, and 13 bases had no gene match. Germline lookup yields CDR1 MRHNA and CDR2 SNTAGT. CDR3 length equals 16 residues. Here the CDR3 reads CASSSIAGAYLYEQFF. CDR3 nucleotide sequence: TGTGCCAGCAGTTCTATAGCGGGAGCTTACCTGTATGAGCAGTTCTTC.

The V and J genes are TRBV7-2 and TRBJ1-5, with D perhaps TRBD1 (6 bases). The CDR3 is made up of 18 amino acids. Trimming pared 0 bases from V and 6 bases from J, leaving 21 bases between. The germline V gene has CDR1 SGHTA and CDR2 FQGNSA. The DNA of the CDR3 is TGTGCCAGCAGCTTAGCCTACGGGGGCTTCGGGGGCGGTCAGCCCCAGCATTTT. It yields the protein CASSLAYGGFGGGQPQHF.

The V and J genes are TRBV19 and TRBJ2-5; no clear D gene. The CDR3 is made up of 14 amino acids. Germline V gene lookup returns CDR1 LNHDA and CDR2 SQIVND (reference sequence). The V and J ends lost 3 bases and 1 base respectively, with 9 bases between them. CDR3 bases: TGTGCCAGTAGTATGGTACAGATCCAAGAGACCCAGTACTTC. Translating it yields CASSMVQIQETQYF.

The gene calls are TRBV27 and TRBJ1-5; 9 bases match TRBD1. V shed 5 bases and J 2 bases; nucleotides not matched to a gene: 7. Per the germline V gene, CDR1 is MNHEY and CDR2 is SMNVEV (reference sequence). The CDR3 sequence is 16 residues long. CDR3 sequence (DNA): TGTGCCAGCAGTACAAAACAGGGGGCCGGCAATCAGCCCCAGCATTTT. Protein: CASSTKQGAGNQPQHF.

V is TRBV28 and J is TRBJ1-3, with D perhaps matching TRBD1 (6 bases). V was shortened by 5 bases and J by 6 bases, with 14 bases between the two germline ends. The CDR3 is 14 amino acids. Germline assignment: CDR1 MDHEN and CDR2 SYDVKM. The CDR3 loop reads CASSPQGGINTIYF. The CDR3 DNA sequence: TGTGCCAGCAGTCCACAGGGTGGTATAAACACCATATATTTT.

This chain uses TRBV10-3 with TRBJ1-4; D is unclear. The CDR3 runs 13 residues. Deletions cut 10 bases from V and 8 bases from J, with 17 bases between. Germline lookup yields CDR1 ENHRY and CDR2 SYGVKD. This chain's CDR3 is CATTEELEEKLFF. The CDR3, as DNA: TGTGCCACGACGGAGGAATTAGAAGAAAAACTGTTTTTT.

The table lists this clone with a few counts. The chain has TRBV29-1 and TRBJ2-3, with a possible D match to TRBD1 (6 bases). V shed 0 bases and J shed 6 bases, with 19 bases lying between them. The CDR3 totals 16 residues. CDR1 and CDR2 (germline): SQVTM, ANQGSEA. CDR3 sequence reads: CSVEDPTGRFGDTQYF. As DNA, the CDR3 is TGCAGCGTTGAAGACCCGACAGGACGGTTTGGGGATACGCAGTATTTT.

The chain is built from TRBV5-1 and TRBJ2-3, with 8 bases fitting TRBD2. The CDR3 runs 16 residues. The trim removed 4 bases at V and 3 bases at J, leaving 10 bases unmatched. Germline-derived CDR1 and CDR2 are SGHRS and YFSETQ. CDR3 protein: CASSRLRGDSTDTQYF. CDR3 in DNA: TGCGCCAGCAGCCGGCTGCGGGGGGACTCAACAGATACGCAGTATTTT.

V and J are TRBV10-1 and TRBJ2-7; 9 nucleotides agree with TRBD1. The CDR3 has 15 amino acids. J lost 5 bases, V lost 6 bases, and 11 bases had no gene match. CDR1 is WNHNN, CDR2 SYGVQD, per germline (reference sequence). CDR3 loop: CASSERQGGYNEQYF. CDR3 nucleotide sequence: TGCGCCAGCAGCGAAAGACAGGGGGGGTATAACGAGCAGTACTTC.